This T cell receptor beta chain was sequenced in a study of blood T cell repertoires in COVID-19. Whole-study context: From the United States, Italy and Spain came samples of acute and convalescent COVID-19. T cells, B-cell-depleted T cells, or PBMCs provided the cDNA or gDNA that served as material.

The CDR3 is made up of 18 amino acids. Germline-derived CDR1 and CDR2 are MGHDK and SYGVNS. With V trimmed by 3 bases and J by 0 bases, 12 bases remained unmatched. In the authors' methods: Reference gene primer amplification gave estimated nucleated cell counts. This table comes from immunoSEQ multiplex PCR, and its TCRdb copy is limited to in-frame clones, with some not included. The V and J calls and the clone size are those of that table, but D and trimming were determined from the DNA. The table has about 110,000 clones, around 92% seen once; the top ten hold roughly 4.9%. The gene calls are TRBV25-1 and TRBJ2-5; 8 bases line up with TRBD2. The sample comprised peripheral blood. The receptor's source is a man aged 35 to 55 with active or convalescent COVID-19. The CDR3 reads CASSDLMGSGSHQETQYF. The CDR3 nucleotides are TGTGCCAGCAGTGATTTGATGGGGAGCGGGAGCCACCAAGAGACCCAGTACTTC.